This T cell receptor (beta chain) was profiled in a study of blood T cell repertoires in COVID-19. On the study more broadly: Both acute and convalescent COVID-19 samples were obtained from the United States, Italy and Spain. T cells, B-cell-depleted T cells, or PBMCs supplied cDNA or gDNA.

Per the study methods: Reference gene primer amplification gave nucleated cell count estimates. Clones were sequenced by immunoSEQ multiplex PCR, and TCRdb holds only the in-frame ones, with some missing. Clone size and the V and J calls come from that table; the DNA yielded D and trimming. In the table there are some 45,000 clones, over 80% of which are singletons. The TCR sequence derives from an elderly man in a cohort sampled during active COVID-19. Sequenced sample: peripheral blood.

CDR3 amino acids: CASSMTRPTDTQYF. The CDR3 DNA sequence: TGTGCCAGCAGTATGACTAGGCCCACAGATACGCAGTATTTT. The rearrangement links TRBV6-5 to TRBJ2-3; perhaps TRBD2 as D (6 bases). The CDR3 extends over 14 amino acids. Per the germline V gene, CDR1 is MNHEY and CDR2 is SVGAGI. Between the trimmed V and J ends, which lost 5 bases and 2 bases, there was a span of 11 bases.